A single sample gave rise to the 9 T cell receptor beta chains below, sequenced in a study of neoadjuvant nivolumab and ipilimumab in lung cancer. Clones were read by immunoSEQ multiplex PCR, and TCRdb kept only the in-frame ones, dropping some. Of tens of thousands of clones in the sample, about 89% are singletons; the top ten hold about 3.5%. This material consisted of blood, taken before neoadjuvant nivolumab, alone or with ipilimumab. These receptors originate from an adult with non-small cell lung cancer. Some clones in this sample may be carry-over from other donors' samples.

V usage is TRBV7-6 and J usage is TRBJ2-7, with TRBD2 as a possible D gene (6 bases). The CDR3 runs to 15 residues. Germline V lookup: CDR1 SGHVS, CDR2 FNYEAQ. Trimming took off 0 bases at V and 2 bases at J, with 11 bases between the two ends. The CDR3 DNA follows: TGTGCCAGCAGCTTAGCGGGCGGAGGGCCCTACGAGCAGTACTTC. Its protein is CASSLAGGGPYEQYF. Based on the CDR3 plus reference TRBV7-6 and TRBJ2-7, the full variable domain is GAGVSQSPRYKVTKRGQDVALRCDPISGHVSLYWYRQALGQGPEFLTYFNYEAQQDKSGLPNDRFSAERPEGSISTLTIQRTEQRDSAMYRCASSLAGGGPYEQYFGPGTRLTVT.

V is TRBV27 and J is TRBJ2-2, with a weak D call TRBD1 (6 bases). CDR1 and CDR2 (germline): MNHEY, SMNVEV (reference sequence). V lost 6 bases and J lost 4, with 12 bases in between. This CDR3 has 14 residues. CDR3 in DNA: TGTGCCAGCAGATCCGGACAGCCCACCGGGGAGCTGTTTTTT. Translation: CASRSGQPTGELFF.

The CDR3 DNA is TGTGCCAGCAGTGACTACAGGGGAATAGTAAGTGGCTACACCTTC. Translation: CASSDYRGIVSGYTF. This sequence joins TRBV25-1 and TRBJ1-2; 7 bases fit TRBD1. V was pared by 3 bases and J by 7 bases, with 11 bases of the junction left unmatched. Germline CDR1 is MGHDK and CDR2 is SYGVNS. CDR3 length equals 15 residues.

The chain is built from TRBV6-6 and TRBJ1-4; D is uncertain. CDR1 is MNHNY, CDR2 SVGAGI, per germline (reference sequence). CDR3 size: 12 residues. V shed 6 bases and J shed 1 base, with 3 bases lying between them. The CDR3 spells CASRLTNEKLFF. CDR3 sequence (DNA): TGTGCCAGCAGACTAACTAATGAAAAACTGTTTTTT.

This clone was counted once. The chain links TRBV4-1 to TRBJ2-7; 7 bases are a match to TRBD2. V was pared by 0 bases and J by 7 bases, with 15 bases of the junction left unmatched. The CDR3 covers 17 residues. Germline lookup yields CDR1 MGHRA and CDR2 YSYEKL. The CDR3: CASSQDWLAAREWEQYF. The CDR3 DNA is TGCGCCAGCAGCCAAGATTGGCTAGCGGCCAGGGAATGGGAGCAGTACTTC.

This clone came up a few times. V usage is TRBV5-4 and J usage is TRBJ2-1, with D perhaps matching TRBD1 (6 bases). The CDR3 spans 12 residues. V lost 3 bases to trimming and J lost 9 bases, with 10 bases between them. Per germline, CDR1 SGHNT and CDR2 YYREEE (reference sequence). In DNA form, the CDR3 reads TGTGCCAGCAGCTACAGGGAGAGTGAGCAGTTCTTC. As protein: CASSYRESEQFF.

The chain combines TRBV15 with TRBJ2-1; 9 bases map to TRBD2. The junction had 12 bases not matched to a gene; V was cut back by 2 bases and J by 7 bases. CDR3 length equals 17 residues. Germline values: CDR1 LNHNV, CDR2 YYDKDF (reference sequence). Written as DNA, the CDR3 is TGTGCCACCAGCAGATCTCAAGTGGTAGCGGGAGAGAATGAGCAGTTCTTC. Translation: CATSRSQVVAGENEQFF. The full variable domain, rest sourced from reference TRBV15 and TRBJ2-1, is DAMVIQNPRYQVTQFGKPVTLSCSQTLNHNVMYWYQQKSSQAPKLLFHYYDKDFNNEADTPDNFQSRRPNTSFCFLDIRSPGLGDTAMYLCATSRSQVVAGENEQFFGPGTRLTVL.

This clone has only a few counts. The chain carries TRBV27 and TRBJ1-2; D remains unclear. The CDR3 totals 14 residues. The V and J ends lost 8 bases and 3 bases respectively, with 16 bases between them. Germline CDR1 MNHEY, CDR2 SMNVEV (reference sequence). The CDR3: CASRPRAVYYGYTF. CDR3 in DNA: TGTGCCAGCCGACCGAGGGCAGTTTACTATGGCTACACCTTC.

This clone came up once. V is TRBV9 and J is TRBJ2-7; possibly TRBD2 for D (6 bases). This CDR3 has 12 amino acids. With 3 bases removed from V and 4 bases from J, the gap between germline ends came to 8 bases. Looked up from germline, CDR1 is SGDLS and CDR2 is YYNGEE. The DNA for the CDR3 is TGTGCCAGCAGCGCGCGGGATTACGAGCAGTACTTC. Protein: CASSARDYEQYF.